Following are 10 T cell receptor beta chains from one sample sequenced in a study of blood T cells in healthy people across ages. Primed by a sample-barcoded 5' primer and a J-beta primer mix, a second PCR proceeded for 7 to 11 cycles. In TCRdb, the 5' RACE reads were re-called with MiXCR into one record per CDR3 protein. This repertoire shows about 930,000 distinct CDR3 sequences, 29% found once; its top ten account for roughly a tenth. These sequences were also reported in another study, on T cells of mothers and their children.

The source material was blood. These receptors were obtained from a woman between 40 and 50 years old in good health.

This clonotype has only a few counts. V gene TRBV7-8 combines with J gene TRBJ2-1; TRBD2 matches at 10 bases. Looked up from germline, CDR1 is SGHVS and CDR2 is FQNEAQ. V lost 8 bases to trimming and J lost 5 bases; unmatched junction nucleotides: 9. CDR3 size: 15 residues. CDR3 protein: CASSLGLAANNEQFF. The CDR3 nucleotides are TGTGCCAGCTCCCTCGGACTAGCGGCCAACAATGAGCAGTTCTTC.

The V call is TRBV20-1, the J call TRBJ1-1; possible D gene TRBD1, 6 bases. In germline, CDR1 is DFQATT, CDR2 SNEGSKA (reference sequence). Trimming took off 6 bases at V and 1 base at J, with 15 bases between the two ends. The length of the CDR3 is 14 residues. The chain's CDR3 is CSARRGHQNTEAFF. In DNA, the CDR3 is TGCAGTGCACGGCGGGGACACCAGAACACTGAAGCTTTCTTT.

This clonotype was counted ten times or more. V and J are TRBV12-3 or TRBV12-4 and TRBJ2-1, with 11 bases identical to TRBD2. V lost 8 bases and J lost 6; bases outside the gene matches: 3. The CDR3 loop spans 13 amino acids. This chain's CDR3 is CASGTSGTNEQFF. In DNA, the CDR3 is TGTGCCAGCGGGACTAGCGGAACCAATGAGCAGTTCTTC.

This chain links TRBV4-3 with TRBJ2-3; 9 bases fit TRBD2. Trimming at V came to 0 bases and at J to 2 bases, leaving 9 bases not matched to a gene. This CDR3 contains 18 residues. The germline V gene has CDR1 LGHNA and CDR2 YSLEER. For the CDR3, the DNA is TGCGCCAGCAGCCAAGATTTGTCGCGGGGGGGATTCACAGATACGCAGTATTTT. Protein sequence: CASSQDLSRGGFTDTQYF.

This clonotype has ten or more counts. The chain couples TRBV20-1 to TRBJ2-5, with TRBD1 matching 7 bases. Germline values: CDR1 DFQATT, CDR2 SNEGSKA (reference sequence). CDR3 length equals 14 residues. With V trimmed by 8 bases and J by 5 bases, 14 bases remained unmatched. The DNA for the CDR3 is TGCAGTTTCACCCGGACAGGCCGGACGGAGACCCAGTACTTC. This gives the protein CSFTRTGRTETQYF.

V is TRBV24-1 and J is TRBJ2-3; D uncertain. The CDR3 has 16 amino acids. The V gene's germline CDR1 is KGHDR and CDR2 SFDVKD. Trimming removed 4 bases from V and 0 bases from J, with 13 bases in between. As DNA, the CDR3 is TGTGCCACCAGTGAGCCTCTCGGACCTAGCACAGATACGCAGTATTTT. This sequence encodes CATSEPLGPSTDTQYF.

This clonotype came up a few times. The V gene is TRBV24-1, the J gene TRBJ1-1, with 7 positions matching TRBD1. The germline gives CDR1 KGHDR, CDR2 SFDVKD. The CDR3 consists of 15 residues. V lost 4 bases and J lost 1; bases outside the gene matches: 5. The CDR3 reads CATSDRRTGNTEAFF. CDR3 nucleotides: TGTGCCACCAGTGACCGCAGGACAGGGAACACTGAAGCTTTCTTT.

This clonotype was counted only a few times. This chain joins TRBV12-3 or TRBV12-4 and TRBJ2-7, with TRBD1 identical over 8 bases. This CDR3 has 16 amino acids. V lost 3 bases to trimming and J lost 6 bases; unmatched junction nucleotides: 13. CDR3 sequence reads: CASSLADRGLPTEQYF. The CDR3 DNA follows: TGTGCCAGCAGTTTGGCAGACAGGGGTTTGCCTACCGAGCAGTACTTC.

This clonotype came up a few times. The chain uses TRBV6-1 and TRBJ2-7; D may be TRBD1 or TRBD2 (7 bases each). V lost 3 bases to trimming and J lost 10 bases, with 31 bases between them. The CDR3 sequence is 18 residues long. CDR1 and CDR2 (germline): MNHNS, SASEGT. The CDR3, as DNA: TGTGCCAGCAGTGATACCCAGTTACAGGGGACTATTCGAATGGAACAGTACTTC. Its translation is CASSDTQLQGTIRMEQYF.

This clonotype came up a few times. The chain is built from TRBV15 and TRBJ2-5; TRBD2 might be the D (7 bases). The V and J ends lost 1 base and 5 bases respectively, with 23 bases between them. The length of the CDR3 is 18 residues. Germline V gene sequence: CDR1 LNHNV, CDR2 YYDKDF (reference sequence). CDR3 DNA sequence: TGTGCCACCAGCAGAGGGGGGCTGCGGGGGTGGGTCCAGGAGACCCAGTACTTC. This codes for CATSRGGLRGWVQETQYF.